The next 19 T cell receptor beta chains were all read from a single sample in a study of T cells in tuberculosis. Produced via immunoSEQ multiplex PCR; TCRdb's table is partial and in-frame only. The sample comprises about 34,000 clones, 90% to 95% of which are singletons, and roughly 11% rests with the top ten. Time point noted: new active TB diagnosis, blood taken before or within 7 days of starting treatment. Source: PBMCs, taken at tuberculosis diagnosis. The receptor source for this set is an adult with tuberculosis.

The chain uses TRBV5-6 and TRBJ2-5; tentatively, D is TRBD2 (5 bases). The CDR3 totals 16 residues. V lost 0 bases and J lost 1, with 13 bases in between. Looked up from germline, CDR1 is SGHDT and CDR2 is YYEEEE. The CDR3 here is CASSLARGPTQETQYF. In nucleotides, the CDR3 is TGTGCCAGCAGCTTGGCTAGAGGGCCAACCCAAGAGACCCAGTACTTC. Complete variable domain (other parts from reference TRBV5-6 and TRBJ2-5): DAGVTQSPTHLIKTRGQQVTLRCSPKSGHDTVSWYQQALGQGPQFIFQYYEEEERQRGNFPDRFSGHQFPNYSSELNVNALLLGDSALYLCASSLARGPTQETQYFGPGTRLLVL.

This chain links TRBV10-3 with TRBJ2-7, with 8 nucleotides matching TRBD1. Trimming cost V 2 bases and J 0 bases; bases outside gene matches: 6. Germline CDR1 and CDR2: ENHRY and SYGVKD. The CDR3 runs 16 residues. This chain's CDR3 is CAISEGDRSSSYEQYF. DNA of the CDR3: TGTGCCATCAGTGAGGGGGACAGGTCCAGCTCCTACGAGCAGTACTTC.

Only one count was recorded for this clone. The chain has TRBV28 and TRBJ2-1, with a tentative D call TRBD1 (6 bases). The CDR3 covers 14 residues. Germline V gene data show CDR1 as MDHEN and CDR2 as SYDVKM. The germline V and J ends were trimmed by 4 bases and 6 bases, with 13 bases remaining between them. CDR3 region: CASSSGQPSNEQFF. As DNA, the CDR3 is TGTGCCAGCAGTTCCGGACAGCCCAGCAATGAGCAGTTCTTC.

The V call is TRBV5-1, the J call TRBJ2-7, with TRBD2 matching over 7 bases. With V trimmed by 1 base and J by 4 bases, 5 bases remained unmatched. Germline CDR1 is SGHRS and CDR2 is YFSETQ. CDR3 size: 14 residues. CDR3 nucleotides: TGCGCCAGCAGCTTGACAGGCGGGGGATACGAGCAGTACTTC. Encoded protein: CASSLTGGGYEQYF.

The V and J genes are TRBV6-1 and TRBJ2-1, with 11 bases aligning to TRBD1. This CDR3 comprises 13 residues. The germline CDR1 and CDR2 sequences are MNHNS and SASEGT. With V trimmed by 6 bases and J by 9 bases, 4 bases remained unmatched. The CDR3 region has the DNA TGTGCCAGCAGAAGGGACAGGGGGAGTGAGCAGTTCTTC. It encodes CASRRDRGSEQFF.

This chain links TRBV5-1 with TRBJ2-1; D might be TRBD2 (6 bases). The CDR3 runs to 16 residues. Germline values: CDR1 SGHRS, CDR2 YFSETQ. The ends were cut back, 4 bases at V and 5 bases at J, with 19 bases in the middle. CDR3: CASSLYPGLVHNEQFF. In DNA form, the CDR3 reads TGCGCCAGCAGCCTATACCCGGGACTGGTACACAATGAGCAGTTCTTC.

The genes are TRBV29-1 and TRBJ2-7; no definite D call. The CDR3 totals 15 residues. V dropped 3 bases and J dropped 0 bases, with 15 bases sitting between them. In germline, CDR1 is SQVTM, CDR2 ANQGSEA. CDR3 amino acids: CSVDGGGYPSYEQYF. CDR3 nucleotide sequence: TGCAGCGTTGACGGTGGCGGCTACCCCTCCTACGAGCAGTACTTC.

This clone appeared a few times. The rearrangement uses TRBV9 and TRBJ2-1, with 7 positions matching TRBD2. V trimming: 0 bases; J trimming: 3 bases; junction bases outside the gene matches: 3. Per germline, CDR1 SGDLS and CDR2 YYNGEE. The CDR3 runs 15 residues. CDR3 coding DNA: TGTGCCAGCAGCGTAGGAGGCGGGAGCTACAATGAGCAGTTCTTC. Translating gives CASSVGGGSYNEQFF.

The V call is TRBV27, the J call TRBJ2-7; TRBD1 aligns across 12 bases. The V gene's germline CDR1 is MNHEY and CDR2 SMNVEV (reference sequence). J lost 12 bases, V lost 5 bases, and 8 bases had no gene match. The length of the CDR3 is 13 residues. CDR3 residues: CASSTGTGGILYF. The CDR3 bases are TGTGCCAGCAGTACCGGGACAGGGGGCATCCTGTACTTC.

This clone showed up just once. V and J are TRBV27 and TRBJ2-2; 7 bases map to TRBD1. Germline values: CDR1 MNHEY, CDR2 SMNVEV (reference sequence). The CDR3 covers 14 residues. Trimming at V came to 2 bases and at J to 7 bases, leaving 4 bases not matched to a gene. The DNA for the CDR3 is TGTGCCAGCAGTTTACGAGGGGGCGGCGGGGAGCTGTTTTTT. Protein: CASSLRGGGGELFF.

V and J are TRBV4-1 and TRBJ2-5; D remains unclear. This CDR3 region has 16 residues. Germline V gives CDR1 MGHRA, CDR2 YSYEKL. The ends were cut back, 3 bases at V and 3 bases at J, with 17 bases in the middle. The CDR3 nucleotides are TGCGCCAGCAGCCATCCTCCCATCTTTTCAGAAGAGACCCAGTACTTC. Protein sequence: CASSHPPIFSEETQYF.

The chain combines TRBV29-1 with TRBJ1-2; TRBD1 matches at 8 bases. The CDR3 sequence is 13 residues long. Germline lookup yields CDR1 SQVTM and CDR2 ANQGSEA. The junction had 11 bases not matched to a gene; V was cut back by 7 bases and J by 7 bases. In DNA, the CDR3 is TGCAGCGCACCGGGACAGGAGCGAGGTGGCTACACCTTC. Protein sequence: CSAPGQERGGYTF.

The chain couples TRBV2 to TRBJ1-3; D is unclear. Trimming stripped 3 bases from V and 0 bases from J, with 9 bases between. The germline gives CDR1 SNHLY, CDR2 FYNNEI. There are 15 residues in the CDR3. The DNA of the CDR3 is TGTGCCAGCAGTGAGGTCTACTACTCTGGAAACACCATATATTTT. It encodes CASSEVYYSGNTIYF.

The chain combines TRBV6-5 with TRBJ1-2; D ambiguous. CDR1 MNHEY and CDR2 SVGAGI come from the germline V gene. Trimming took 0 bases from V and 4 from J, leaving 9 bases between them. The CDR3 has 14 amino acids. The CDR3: CASSYSNSGYGYTF. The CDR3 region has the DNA TGTGCCAGCAGTTACTCGAACAGCGGCTATGGCTACACCTTC.

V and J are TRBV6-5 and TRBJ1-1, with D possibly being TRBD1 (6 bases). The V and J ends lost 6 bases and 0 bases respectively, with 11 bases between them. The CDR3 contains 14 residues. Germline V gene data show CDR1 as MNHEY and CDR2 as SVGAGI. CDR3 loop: CASRHQGLNTEAFF. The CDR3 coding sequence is TGTGCCAGCAGACACCAGGGGTTGAACACTGAAGCTTTCTTT.

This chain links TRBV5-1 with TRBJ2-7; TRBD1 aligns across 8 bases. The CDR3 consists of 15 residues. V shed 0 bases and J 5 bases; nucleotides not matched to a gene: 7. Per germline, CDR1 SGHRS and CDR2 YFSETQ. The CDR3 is CASSLGTGQANEQYF. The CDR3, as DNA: TGCGCCAGCAGCTTGGGGACAGGGCAGGCGAACGAGCAGTACTTC.

In DNA form, the CDR3 reads TGTGCCAGCAGCGTAGCTCCACTGACAGGGACTTACAATGAGCAGTTCTTC. Protein: CASSVAPLTGTYNEQFF. This chain links TRBV9 with TRBJ2-1; perhaps TRBD1 as D (7 bases). Trimming took off 0 bases at V and 4 bases at J, with 17 bases between the two ends. Germline CDR1 and CDR2: SGDLS and YYNGEE. The CDR3 is 17 residues long.

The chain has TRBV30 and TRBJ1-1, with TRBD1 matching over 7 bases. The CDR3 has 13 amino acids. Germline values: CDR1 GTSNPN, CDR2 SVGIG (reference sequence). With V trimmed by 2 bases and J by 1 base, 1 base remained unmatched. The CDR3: CAWSRQGNTEAFF. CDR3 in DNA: TGTGCCTGGAGTAGACAGGGGAACACTGAAGCTTTCTTT.

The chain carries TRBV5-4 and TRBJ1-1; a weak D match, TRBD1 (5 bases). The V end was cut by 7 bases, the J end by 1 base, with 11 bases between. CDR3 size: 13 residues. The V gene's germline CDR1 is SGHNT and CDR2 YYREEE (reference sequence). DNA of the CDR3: TGTGCCAGCGCCTTAGGGGAGAACACTGAAGCTTTCTTT. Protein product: CASALGENTEAFF.